Below are 16 T cell receptor beta chains sequenced from a single sample in a study of metastatic and nonmetastatic thyroid tumors. TCRdb reanalyzed the PCR reads with MiXCR. Of about 27,000 clones in the sample, approximately 16% were seen once. No patient had received any treatment before thyroid surgery. The specimen was blood. The receptors were gathered from a male donor with papillary thyroid cancer or a benign thyroid nodule (not recorded which). Some clones in this sample may be carry-over from other donors' samples.

The rearrangement joins TRBV20-1 to TRBJ2-4, with TRBD1 identical over 7 bases. Germline CDR1 reads DFQATT; CDR2 reads SNEGSKA (reference sequence). With 5 bases clipped from V and 10 bases from J, the junction kept 14 bases outside the gene matches. CDR3 length: 14 residues. The CDR3 bases are TGCAGTGCTCCGCCGGGACAGTGTCTGAAAATTCAGTACTTC. Its translation is CSAPPGQCLKIQYF.

Note on this clone: The junction and the germline gene differ at one end; a read error may be behind it. The gene calls are TRBV7-2 and TRBJ2-5; D unclear. CDR1 and CDR2 (germline): SGHTA, FQGNSA. The CDR3 loop spans 12 amino acids. As DNA, the CDR3 is TGTGCCAGCAGTGACTTGGATGAGACCCAGTGCTTC. Amino acids: CASSDLDETQCF. Using reference TRBV7-2 and TRBJ2-5 for the parts outside the CDR3, the full variable domain is GAGVSQSPSNKVTEKGKDVELRCDPISGHTALYWYRQSLGQGLEFLIYFQGNSAPDKSGLPSDRFSAERTGGSVSTLTIQRTQQEDSAVYLCASSDLDETQCFGPGTRLLVL.

This clone was found many times. This chain links TRBV20-1 with TRBJ2-7; TRBD1 aligns across 7 bases. In germline, CDR1 is DFQATT, CDR2 SNEGSKA (reference sequence). This CDR3 spans 13 amino acids. The V gene end was trimmed by 6 bases and the J gene end by 4 bases; junction bases not matched to a gene: 9. CDR3 sequence: CSAGQEARYEQYF. Here the CDR3 DNA reads TGCAGTGCCGGACAGGAAGCTAGATACGAGCAGTACTTC.

This clone has ten or more counts. This chain links TRBV19 with TRBJ2-7, with 10 bases that match TRBD2. The CDR3 extends over 15 amino acids. V was clipped by 4 bases and J by 0 bases; unmatched bases: 3. Germline CDR1 reads LNHDA; CDR2 reads SQIVND (reference sequence). CDR3: CASSRTSGPSYEQYF. The CDR3 DNA follows: TGTGCCAGTAGTAGGACTAGCGGCCCCTCCTACGAGCAGTACTTC.

In its sample, this clone was seen many times. This chain connects TRBV5-4 to TRBJ2-7; D unresolved. V lost 4 bases and J lost 3, with 8 bases in between. CDR1 SGHNT and CDR2 YYREEE come from the germline V gene (reference sequence). The CDR3 is 12 amino acids. CDR3 sequence reads: CASSRSYYEQYF. DNA of the CDR3: TGTGCCAGCAGCCGTTCTTACTACGAGCAGTACTTC.

This clone was observed many times. V and J are TRBV28 and TRBJ2-5, with D possibly TRBD2 on 5 matching bases. The CDR3 sequence is 12 residues long. V gave up 4 bases and J gave up 4 bases, with 7 bases separating them. The germline V gene encodes CDR1 MDHEN and CDR2 SYDVKM. CDR3 sequence reads: CASSYGRETQYF. The CDR3 DNA sequence: TGTGCCAGCAGTTATGGGAGAGAGACCCAGTACTTC.

This chain links TRBV18 with TRBJ2-7, with a possible D match to TRBD1 (6 bases). CDR1 and CDR2 from the germline V gene are KGHSH and LQKENI. This CDR3 is 14 amino acids long. Trimming removed 6 bases at V and 4 bases at J, with 16 bases between. The CDR3 DNA is TGTGCCAGCTCTCGTGACAGAGGGACATACGAGCAGTACTTC. This gives the protein CASSRDRGTYEQYF.

This clone was recorded many times. The rearrangement joins TRBV7-8 to TRBJ2-7, with TRBD1 matching 8 bases. CDR3 length equals 14 residues. Germline V lookup: CDR1 SGHVS, CDR2 FQNEAQ. J lost 3 bases, V lost 5 bases, and 6 bases had no gene match. This CDR3 reads CASSTQGAGYEQYF. The CDR3 bases are TGTGCCAGCAGCACTCAGGGGGCAGGCTACGAGCAGTACTTC.

This clone has at least ten counts. The chain joins TRBV10-3 to TRBJ2-1; the D gene is possibly TRBD2 (7 bases). The CDR3 runs 14 residues. Germline values: CDR1 ENHRY, CDR2 SYGVKD. V was cut by 4 bases and J by 5 bases, with 12 bases left in between. In DNA form, the CDR3 reads TGTGCCATCAGTGGTCGGGGGGCCAACAATGAGCAGTTCTTC. Its translation: CAISGRGANNEQFF.

This clone came up many times. The chain employs TRBV12-3 or TRBV12-4 and TRBJ1-5, with D perhaps matching TRBD1 (6 bases). The V end was cut by 3 bases, the J end by 4 bases, with 10 bases between. This CDR3 is 14 amino acids long. The CDR3 region has the DNA TGTGCCAGCAGTTTCGGACAGATGAATCAGCCCCAGCATTTT. This codes for CASSFGQMNQPQHF.

This clone was observed many times. V gene TRBV5-6 combines with J gene TRBJ2-7; D might be TRBD1 or TRBD2, each matching 6 bases. Between the trimmed V and J ends, which lost 4 bases and 4 bases, there was a span of 18 bases. Germline V CDR1 and CDR2: SGHDT, YYEEEE. The CDR3 covers 15 residues. This CDR3 is CASSPGALGRYEQYF. DNA for the CDR3: TGTGCCAGCAGCCCGGGGGCCCTAGGCAGGTACGAGCAGTACTTC.

This clone showed up many times. The V call is TRBV6-1, the J call TRBJ2-2; D might be TRBD2 (5 bases). The V end was cut by 6 bases, the J end by 4 bases, with 9 bases between. The CDR3 is made up of 13 amino acids. From germline, CDR1 is MNHNS and CDR2 SASEGT. The CDR3 bases are TGTGCCAGCAGCGGACTTATCACCGGGGAGCTGTTTTTT. Protein product: CASSGLITGELFF.

V usage is TRBV4-3 and J usage is TRBJ2-3; TRBD2 is a possible D gene (6 bases). V lost 0 bases to trimming and J lost 5 bases, with 12 bases between them. The CDR3 is 15 amino acids. The germline CDR1 and CDR2 sequences are LGHNA and YSLEER. The CDR3 is CASSQDRREVDTQYF. In DNA form, the CDR3 reads TGCGCCAGCAGCCAAGATAGGAGGGAGGTAGATACGCAGTATTTT.

This clone was detected ten times or more. The rearrangement links TRBV29-1 to TRBJ1-5, with 7 positions matching TRBD1. This CDR3 is built from 13 residues. Germline V gene sequence: CDR1 SQVTM, CDR2 ANQGSEA. V was pared by 6 bases and J by 7 bases, with 9 bases of the junction left unmatched. CDR3 DNA sequence: TGCAGCGTGGCAAGGGGGCTGGGACAGCCCCAGCATTTT. As protein: CSVARGLGQPQHF. The full variable domain, in which reference TRBV29-1 and TRBJ1-5 provide the parts outside the CDR3, is SAVISQKPSRDICQRGTSLTIQCQVDSQVTMMFWYRQQPGQSLTLIATANQGSEATYESGFVIDKFPISRPNLTFSTLTVSNMSPEDSSIYLCSVARGLGQPQHFGDGTRLSIL.

The sample holds a few counts of this clone. The chain combines TRBV11-2 with TRBJ1-2; D is unclear. The CDR3 contains 15 residues. Germline-derived CDR1 and CDR2 are SGHAT and FQNNGV. Trimming cost V 5 bases and J 2 bases, with 15 bases left between them. DNA for the CDR3: TGTGCCAGCAGCGATGTCGCGGTTAACAACTATGGCTACACCTTC. This translates into CASSDVAVNNYGYTF.

The table lists this clone with many counts. V gene TRBV2 combines with J gene TRBJ1-5, with D possibly being TRBD1 (6 bases). V lost 7 bases and J lost 3, with 16 bases in between. CDR3 length equals 15 residues. Per the germline V gene, CDR1 is SNHLY and CDR2 is FYNNEI. The CDR3 loop is CASTLGGQDNQPQHF. The CDR3 DNA reads as TGTGCCAGCACCCTAGGGGGGCAGGACAATCAGCCCCAGCATTTT.